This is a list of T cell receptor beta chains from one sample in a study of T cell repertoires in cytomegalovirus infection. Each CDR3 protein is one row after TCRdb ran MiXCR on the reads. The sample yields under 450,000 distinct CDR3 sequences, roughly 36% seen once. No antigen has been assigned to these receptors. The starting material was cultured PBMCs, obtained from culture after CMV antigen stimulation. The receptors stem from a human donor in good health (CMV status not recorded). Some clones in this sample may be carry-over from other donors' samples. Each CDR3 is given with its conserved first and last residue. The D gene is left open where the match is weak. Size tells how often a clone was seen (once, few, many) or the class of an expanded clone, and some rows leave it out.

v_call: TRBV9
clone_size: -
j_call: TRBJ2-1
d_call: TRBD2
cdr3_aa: CASSVREASPGQFF
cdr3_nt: TGTGCCAGCAGCGTGCGGGAGGCCAGCCCAGGGCAGTTCTTC

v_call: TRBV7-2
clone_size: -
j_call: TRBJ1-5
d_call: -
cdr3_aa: CASSLRRGPNQPQHF
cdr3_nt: TGTGCCAGCAGCTTAAGAAGGGGACCCAATCAGCCCCAGCATTTT

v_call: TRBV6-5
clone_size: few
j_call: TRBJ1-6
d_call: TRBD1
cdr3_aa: CASSPGTAINSPLHF
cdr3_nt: TGTGCCAGCAGCCCCGGGACAGCGATTAATTCACCCCTCCACTTT

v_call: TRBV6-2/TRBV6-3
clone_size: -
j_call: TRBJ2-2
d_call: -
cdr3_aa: CASSYSISGELFF
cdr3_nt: TGTGCCAGCAGTTACTCGATCTCCGGGGAGCTGTTTTTT

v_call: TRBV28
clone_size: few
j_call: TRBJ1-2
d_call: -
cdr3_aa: CASSSLTNYGYTF
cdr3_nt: TGTGCCAGCAGCTCATTAACTAACTATGGCTACACCTTC

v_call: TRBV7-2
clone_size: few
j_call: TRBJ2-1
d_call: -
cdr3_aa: CASSRDFYYNEQFF
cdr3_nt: TGTGCCAGCAGCCGGGACTTTTATTACAATGAGCAGTTCTTC

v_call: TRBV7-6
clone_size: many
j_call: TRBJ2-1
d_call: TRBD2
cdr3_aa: CASSFSGSGSEQFF
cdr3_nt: TGTGCCAGCAGCTTTAGCGGGAGTGGATCTGAGCAGTTCTTC

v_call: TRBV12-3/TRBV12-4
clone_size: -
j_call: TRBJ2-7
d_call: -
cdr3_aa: CASSSWQGMAEQYF
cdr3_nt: TGTGCCAGCAGTTCATGGCAGGGGATGGCCGAGCAGTACTTC

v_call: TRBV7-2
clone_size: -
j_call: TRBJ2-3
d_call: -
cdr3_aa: CASSETGVPDTQYF
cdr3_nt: TGTGCCAGCAGCGAGACGGGAGTACCGGATACGCAGTATTTT

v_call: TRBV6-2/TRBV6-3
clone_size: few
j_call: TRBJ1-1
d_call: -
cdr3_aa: CASSYQGRMNTEAFF
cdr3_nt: TGTGCCAGCAGTTACCAAGGACGGATGAACACTGAAGCTTTCTTT

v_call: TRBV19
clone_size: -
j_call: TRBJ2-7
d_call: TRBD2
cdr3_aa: CASSTQRGYEQYF
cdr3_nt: TGTGCCAGTAGTACTCAGCGGGGCTACGAGCAGTACTTC

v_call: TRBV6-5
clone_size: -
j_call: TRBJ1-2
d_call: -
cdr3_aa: CASSYGLTGVAGYTF
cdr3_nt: TGTGCCAGCAGTTACGGGCTAACAGGCGTCGCGGGCTACACCTTC

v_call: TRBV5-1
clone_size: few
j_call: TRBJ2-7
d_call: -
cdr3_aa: CASSWTNMLYEQYF
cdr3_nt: TGCGCCAGCAGCTGGACAAACATGCTGTACGAGCAGTACTTC

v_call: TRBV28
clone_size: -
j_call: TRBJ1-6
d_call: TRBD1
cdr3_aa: CASSPGGNSPLHF
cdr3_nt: TGTGCCAGCAGCCCAGGGGGGAATTCACCCCTCCACTTT

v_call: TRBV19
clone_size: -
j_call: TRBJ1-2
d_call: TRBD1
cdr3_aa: CASSLSGRDREPRGGYTF
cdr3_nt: TGTGCCAGTAGTCTATCCGGCCGGGACAGGGAACCACGAGGTGGCTACACCTTC

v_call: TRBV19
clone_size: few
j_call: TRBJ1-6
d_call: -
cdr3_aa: CASSDWGNSPLHF
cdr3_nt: TGTGCCAGTAGCGACTGGGGTAATTCACCCCTCCACTTT

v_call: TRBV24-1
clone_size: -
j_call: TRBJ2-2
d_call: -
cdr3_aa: CATSARHSGELFF
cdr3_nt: TGTGCCACCAGTGCTCGTCACAGCGGGGAGCTGTTTTTT

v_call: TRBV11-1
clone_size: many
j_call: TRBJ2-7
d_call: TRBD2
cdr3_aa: CASTGSSAGGRNEQYF
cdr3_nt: TGTGCCAGCACCGGTTCATCAGCGGGAGGGAGGAACGAGCAGTACTTC

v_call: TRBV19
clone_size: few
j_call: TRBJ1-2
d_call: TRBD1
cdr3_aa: CASNPGQGAPYGYTF
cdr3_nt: TGTGCCAGTAACCCGGGACAGGGGGCACCCTATGGCTACACCTTC

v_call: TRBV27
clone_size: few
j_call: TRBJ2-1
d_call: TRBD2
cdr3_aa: CASSLSGSGYNEQFF
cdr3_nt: TGTGCCAGCAGCCTAAGCGGGAGTGGGTACAATGAGCAGTTCTTC

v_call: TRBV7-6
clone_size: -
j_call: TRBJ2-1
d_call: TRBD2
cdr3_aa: CASSYSGSAGNEQFF
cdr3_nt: TGTGCCAGCAGTTATAGCGGGAGTGCGGGCAATGAGCAGTTCTTC

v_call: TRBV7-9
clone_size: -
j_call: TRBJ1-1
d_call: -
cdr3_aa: CASEGRGTEAFF
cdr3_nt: TGTGCCAGCGAGGGAAGGGGCACTGAAGCTTTCTTT

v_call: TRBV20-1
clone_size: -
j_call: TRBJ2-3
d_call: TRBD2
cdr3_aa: CSASGLAGATSTDTQYF
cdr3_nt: TGCAGTGCTAGCGGTCTAGCGGGAGCGACTAGCACAGATACGCAGTATTTT

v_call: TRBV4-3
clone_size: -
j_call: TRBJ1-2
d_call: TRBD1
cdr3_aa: CASSQPGTGADYGYTF
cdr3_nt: TGCGCCAGCAGCCAGCCAGGGACAGGTGCGGACTATGGCTACACCTTC

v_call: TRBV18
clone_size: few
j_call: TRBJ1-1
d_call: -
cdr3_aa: CASSENGGRGEAFF
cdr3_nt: TGTGCCAGCTCCGAAAACGGGGGCCGGGGTGAAGCTTTCTTT

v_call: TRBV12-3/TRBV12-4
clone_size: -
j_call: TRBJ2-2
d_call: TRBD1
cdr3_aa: CASTLQGATTGELFF
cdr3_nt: TGTGCCAGCACACTCCAGGGGGCTACTACCGGGGAGCTGTTTTTT

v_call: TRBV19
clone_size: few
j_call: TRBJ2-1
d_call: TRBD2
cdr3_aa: CASSPGLAGNEQFF
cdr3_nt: TGTGCCAGTAGTCCGGGACTAGCTGGCAATGAGCAGTTCTTC

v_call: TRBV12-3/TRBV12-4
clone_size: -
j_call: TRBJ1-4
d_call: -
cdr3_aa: CASRTGTTNEKLFF
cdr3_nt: TGTGCCAGCAGAACAGGGACAACTAATGAAAAACTGTTTTTT

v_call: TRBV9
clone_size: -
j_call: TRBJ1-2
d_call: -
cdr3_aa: CASSLRLGGHGYTF
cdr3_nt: TGTGCCAGCAGCCTACGATTGGGGGGGCATGGCTACACCTTC

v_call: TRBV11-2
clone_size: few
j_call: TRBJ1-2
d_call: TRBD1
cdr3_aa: CASSRSTGVNYGYTF
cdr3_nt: TGTGCCAGCAGCCGTAGTACAGGGGTAAACTATGGCTACACCTTC

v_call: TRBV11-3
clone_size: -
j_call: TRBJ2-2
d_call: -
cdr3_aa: CASSFRVAGELFF
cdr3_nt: TGTGCCAGCAGCTTTCGGGTAGCCGGGGAGCTGTTTTTT

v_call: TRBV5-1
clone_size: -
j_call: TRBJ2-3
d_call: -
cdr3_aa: CASSVTTDTQYF
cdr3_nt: TGCGCCAGCAGCGTGACTACAGATACGCAGTATTTT

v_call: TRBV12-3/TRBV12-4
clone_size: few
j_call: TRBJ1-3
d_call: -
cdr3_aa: CASSRLLNSGNTIYF
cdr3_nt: TGTGCCAGCAGTCGACTGTTAAACTCTGGAAACACCATATATTTT

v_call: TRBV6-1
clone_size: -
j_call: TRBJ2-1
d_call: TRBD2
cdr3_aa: CASSAPGRGNNEQFF
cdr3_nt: TGTGCCAGCAGTGCGCCCGGGCGGGGGAATAATGAGCAGTTCTTC

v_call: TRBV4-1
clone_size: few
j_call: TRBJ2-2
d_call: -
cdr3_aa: CASSQDLGGTGELFF
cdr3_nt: TGCGCCAGCAGCCAAGATCTCGGGGGAACCGGGGAGCTGTTTTTT

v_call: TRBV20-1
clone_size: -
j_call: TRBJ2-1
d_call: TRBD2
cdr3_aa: CSAPHSGSVGRNEQFF
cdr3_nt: TGCAGTGCTCCTCATAGCGGGAGCGTAGGTAGGAATGAGCAGTTCTTC

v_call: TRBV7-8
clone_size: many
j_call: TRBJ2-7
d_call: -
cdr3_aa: CASSFNKGSYEQYF
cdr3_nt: TGTGCCAGCAGCTTCAACAAGGGGAGCTACGAGCAGTACTTC

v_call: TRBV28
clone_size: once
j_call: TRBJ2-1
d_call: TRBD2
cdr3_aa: CASTLGGGRASNEQFF
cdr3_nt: TGTGCCAGCACCCTCGGTGGGGGGAGGGCCTCGAATGAGCAGTTCTTC

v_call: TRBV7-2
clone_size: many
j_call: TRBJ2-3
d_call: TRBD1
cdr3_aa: CASSLGTGVGTDTQYF
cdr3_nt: TGTGCCAGCAGCTTGGGGACAGGGGTCGGCACAGATACGCAGTATTTT

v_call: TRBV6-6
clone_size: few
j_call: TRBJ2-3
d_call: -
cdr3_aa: CASSLEAGGGADTQYF
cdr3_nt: TGTGCCAGCAGTCTAGAGGCGGGCGGCGGGGCAGATACGCAGTATTTT

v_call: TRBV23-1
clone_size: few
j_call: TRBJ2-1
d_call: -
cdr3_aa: CASSWTRDLYNEQFF
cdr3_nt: TGCGCCAGCAGTTGGACCCGGGACTTATACAATGAGCAGTTCTTC

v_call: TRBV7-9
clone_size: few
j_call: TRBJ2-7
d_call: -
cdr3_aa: CASSHPGTLYEQYF
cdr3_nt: TGTGCCAGCAGCCATCCCGGGACCCTCTACGAGCAGTACTTC

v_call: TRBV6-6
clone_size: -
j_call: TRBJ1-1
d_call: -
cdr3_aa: CASSQQGGGYTEAFF
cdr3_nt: TGTGCCAGCAGCCAGCAAGGGGGGGGGTACACTGAAGCTTTCTTT

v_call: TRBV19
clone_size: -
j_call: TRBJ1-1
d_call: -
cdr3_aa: CASLSWDNLNTEAFF
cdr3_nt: TGTGCCAGCCTCTCCTGGGACAACCTGAACACTGAAGCTTTCTTT

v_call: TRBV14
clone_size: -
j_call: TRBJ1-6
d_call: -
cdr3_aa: CASSLSGALHF
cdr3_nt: TGTGCCAGCAGCCTATCCGGGGCCCTCCACTTT

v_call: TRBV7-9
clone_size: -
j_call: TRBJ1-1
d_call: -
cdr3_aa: CASSRLRGGGTEAFF
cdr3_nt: TGTGCCAGCAGCCGCCTCCGGGGGGGTGGCACTGAAGCTTTCTTT

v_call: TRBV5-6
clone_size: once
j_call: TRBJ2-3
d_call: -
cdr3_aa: CASSLPGPGTDTQYF
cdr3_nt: TGTGCCAGCAGCTTGCCGGGACCCGGCACAGATACGCAGTATTTT

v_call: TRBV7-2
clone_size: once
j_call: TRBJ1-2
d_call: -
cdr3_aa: CASSTTPLGTRGYTF
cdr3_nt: TGTGCCAGCAGCACTACCCCCCTGGGGACACGGGGCTACACCTTC